These T cell receptor beta chains were read from a single sample in a study of beta chain features in type 1 diabetes. The assay was immunoSEQ multiplex PCR, and TCRdb's table has in-frame clones only and misses some. This sample carries about 47,000 clones, about 48% of them seen once, and the ten largest clones take 0.13%. Input material: stem cell memory CD4+ T cells from blood. The receptors stem from a young man with type 1 diabetes. CDR3s include the opening cysteine and the closing phenylalanine or tryptophan. A D gene is named only where the DNA matches it firmly. The listing skips clone size in some rows; elsewhere it reads once, few, many or a size class.

v_call: TRBV7-8; j_call: TRBJ2-5; cdr3_length: 16; d_call: TRBD2; clone_size: few; cdr3_nt: TGTGCCAGCAGCCTTAGCGGGCCAGGGAATGGGGAGACCCAGTACTTC; cdr3_aa: CASSLSGPGNGETQYF
v_call: TRBV5-6; j_call: TRBJ1-1; cdr3_length: 13; d_call: NA; clone_size: NA; cdr3_nt: TGTGCCAGCAGCAGCCTCCAGGGAACTGAAGCTTTCTTT; cdr3_aa: CASSSLQGTEAFF
v_call: TRBV4-1; j_call: TRBJ2-5; cdr3_length: 19; d_call: TRBD2; clone_size: NA; cdr3_nt: TGCGCCAGCAGCCAAGTACGGAGTAGCGGGAGCGGGGGACAAGAGACCCAGTACTTC; cdr3_aa: CASSQVRSSGSGGQETQYF
v_call: TRBV28; j_call: TRBJ2-1; cdr3_length: 18; d_call: TRBD1; clone_size: few; cdr3_nt: TGTGCCAGCAGTTCCGCTCTCAGACAGGGGCCGATTTACAATGAGCAGTTCTTC; cdr3_aa: CASSSALRQGPIYNEQFF
v_call: TRBV5-1; j_call: TRBJ2-5; cdr3_length: 14; d_call: TRBD1; clone_size: few; cdr3_nt: TGCGCCAGCAGCAAGGGACAGCCTGAAGAGACCCAGTACTTC; cdr3_aa: CASSKGQPEETQYF
v_call: TRBV7-2; j_call: TRBJ2-3; cdr3_length: 16; d_call: TRBD2; clone_size: NA; cdr3_nt: TGTGCCAGCAGCCGGAGACTAGCGGGAGCAACAGATACGCAGTATTTT; cdr3_aa: CASSRRLAGATDTQYF
v_call: TRBV18; j_call: TRBJ2-7; cdr3_length: 15; d_call: NA; clone_size: NA; cdr3_nt: TGTGCCAGCTCACCTGGGGCAGGTGCCTCCTACGAGCAGTACTTC; cdr3_aa: CASSPGAGASYEQYF
v_call: TRBV28; j_call: TRBJ2-1; cdr3_length: 15; d_call: NA; clone_size: few; cdr3_nt: TGTGCCAGCAGTTTTTCGTATCCCAGGGCTGGTGAGCAGTTCTTC; cdr3_aa: CASSFSYPRAGEQFF
v_call: TRBV10-3; j_call: TRBJ2-7; cdr3_length: 12; d_call: NA; clone_size: few; cdr3_nt: TGTGCCATCAGTTCCTCTACCTACGAGCAGTACTTC; cdr3_aa: CAISSSTYEQYF
v_call: TRBV7-2; j_call: TRBJ2-7; cdr3_length: 14; d_call: NA; clone_size: few; cdr3_nt: TGTGCCAGCAGCCAGAGCGGGTTATTATACGAGCAGTACTTC; cdr3_aa: CASSQSGLLYEQYF
v_call: TRBV5-1; j_call: TRBJ2-5; cdr3_length: 16; d_call: TRBD1; clone_size: few; cdr3_nt: TGCGCCAGCAGCTTGACCGGGACAGTCTTCCAAGAGACCCAGTACTTC; cdr3_aa: CASSLTGTVFQETQYF
v_call: TRBV4-1; j_call: TRBJ2-1; cdr3_length: 12; d_call: NA; clone_size: once; cdr3_nt: TGCGCCAGCAGCCAAGAAACCCGGGTCCCGTTCTTC; cdr3_aa: CASSQETRVPFF
v_call: TRBV5-4; j_call: TRBJ1-2; cdr3_length: 13; d_call: NA; clone_size: few; cdr3_nt: TGTGCCAGCAGCTTGCAGGCGACGGCGGGCTACACCTTC; cdr3_aa: CASSLQATAGYTF
v_call: TRBV6-6; j_call: TRBJ2-7; cdr3_length: 13; d_call: NA; clone_size: NA; cdr3_nt: TGTGCCAGCAAACAGGGTGTAACCTACGAGCAGTACTTC; cdr3_aa: CASKQGVTYEQYF
v_call: TRBV5-1; j_call: TRBJ2-5; cdr3_length: 17; d_call: TRBD2; clone_size: NA; cdr3_nt: TGCGCCAGCAGCGATCCGGGACTAGCGGGAGGAGGAGAGACCCAGTACTTC; cdr3_aa: CASSDPGLAGGGETQYF
v_call: TRBV6-5; j_call: TRBJ2-1; cdr3_length: 14; d_call: TRBD1; clone_size: NA; cdr3_nt: TGTGCCAGCAGAAGTCGGACAGGGGGCAATGAGCAGTTCTTC; cdr3_aa: CASRSRTGGNEQFF
v_call: TRBV19; j_call: TRBJ1-1; cdr3_length: 16; d_call: NA; clone_size: few; cdr3_nt: TGTGCCAGTAGACGCAAGGGGGGGACGGTGAACACTGAAGCTTTCTTT; cdr3_aa: CASRRKGGTVNTEAFF
v_call: TRBV7-2; j_call: TRBJ2-6; cdr3_length: 15; d_call: NA; clone_size: few; cdr3_nt: TGTGCCAGCAGCCCTACTGAGTCTGGGGCCAACGTCCTGACTTTC; cdr3_aa: CASSPTESGANVLTF
v_call: TRBV5-1; j_call: TRBJ2-5; cdr3_length: 14; d_call: TRBD2; clone_size: NA; cdr3_nt: TGCGCCAGCAGCTTGGAGACTAGCGGGAAGGGCCAGTACTTC; cdr3_aa: CASSLETSGKGQYF
v_call: TRBV5-1; j_call: TRBJ2-7; cdr3_length: 15; d_call: TRBD2; clone_size: NA; cdr3_nt: TGCGCCAGCAGCTTCCAGCGGGAGGGCCTACACGAGCAGTACTTC; cdr3_aa: CASSFQREGLHEQYF
v_call: TRBV5-6; j_call: TRBJ1-4; cdr3_length: 16; d_call: NA; clone_size: once; cdr3_nt: TGTGCCAGCAGCGCCCGGACAGAAGCAACTAATGAAAAACTGTTTTTT; cdr3_aa: CASSARTEATNEKLFF
v_call: TRBV15; j_call: TRBJ2-1; cdr3_length: 16; d_call: NA; clone_size: few; cdr3_nt: TGTGCCACCAGCAGAGATAGGGCTCGGCGGGTAGATGAGCAGTTCTTC; cdr3_aa: CATSRDRARRVDEQFF
v_call: TRBV28; j_call: TRBJ2-1; cdr3_length: 15; d_call: TRBD2; clone_size: NA; cdr3_nt: TGTGCCACCACAGTGGGACTAGCGGCCTACAATGAGCAGTTCTTC; cdr3_aa: CATTVGLAAYNEQFF
v_call: TRBV5-1; j_call: TRBJ1-4; cdr3_length: 15; d_call: TRBD1; clone_size: NA; cdr3_nt: TGCGCCAGCAGCCACCGACAGGGGGAGGGTGAAAAACTGTTTTTT; cdr3_aa: CASSHRQGEGEKLFF
v_call: TRBV7-9; j_call: TRBJ2-5; cdr3_length: 17; d_call: TRBD2; clone_size: few; cdr3_nt: TGTGCCAGCAGCCCCCTCGCTAGCGGACCCTACCAAGAGACCCAGTACTTC; cdr3_aa: CASSPLASGPYQETQYF
v_call: TRBV4-1; j_call: TRBJ1-2; cdr3_length: 11; d_call: NA; clone_size: once; cdr3_nt: TGCGCCAGCAACAGTGGCGTCGGCTACACCTTC; cdr3_aa: CASNSGVGYTF
v_call: TRBV10-3; j_call: TRBJ1-5; cdr3_length: 14; d_call: NA; clone_size: NA; cdr3_nt: TGTGCCATCAGTGCGGGACTGAGCAATCAGCCCCAGCATTTT; cdr3_aa: CAISAGLSNQPQHF